One sample yielded the 32 T cell receptor beta chains listed below, sequenced in a study of blood T cell repertoires in COVID-19. Only in-frame clones appear in the TCRdb table, and some are missing; sequencing was by immunoSEQ multiplex PCR. The sample carries 43,000 or so clones, roughly 87% recorded once. The sample was peripheral blood. These receptors were obtained from an older woman with acute or convalescent COVID-19.

CDR3: CASSMGQFPFNEQFF. For the CDR3, the DNA is TGTGCCAGTAGTATGGGGCAGTTTCCTTTCAATGAGCAGTTCTTC. The chain links TRBV19 to TRBJ2-1, with TRBD1 as a possible D gene (5 bases). This CDR3 is built from 15 residues. Germline V gene data show CDR1 as LNHDA and CDR2 as SQIVND (reference sequence). V gave up 3 bases and J gave up 6 bases, with 15 bases separating them.

The chain carries TRBV11-1 and TRBJ2-4; the D is unclear. The ends were cut back, 5 bases at V and 1 base at J, with 9 bases in the middle. Germline CDR1 SGHAT, CDR2 FQDESV (reference sequence). The CDR3 consists of 14 residues. The CDR3 region is CASSPFTAKNIQYF. The CDR3 DNA follows: TGTGCCAGCAGCCCCTTCACTGCCAAAAACATTCAGTACTTC.

Note on this clone: An end of the junction differs from the germline gene, which may be a read error. This chain joins TRBV5-1 and TRBJ2-3; D is possibly TRBD1 (6 bases). Germline lookup yields CDR1 SGHRS and CDR2 YFSETQ. The CDR3 extends over 13 amino acids. CDR3 in amino acids: CASRSDSKDTQYF. Here the CDR3 DNA reads TGCGCCAGCAGATCGGACAGCAAAGATACGCAGTATTTT.

This CDR3 is CAWSVHNRASYGYTF. CDR3 bases: TGTGCCTGGAGTGTACATAACAGGGCCTCCTATGGCTACACCTTC. This chain uses TRBV30 with TRBJ1-2; D might be TRBD1 (6 bases). Germline CDR1 and CDR2: GTSNPN and SVGIG (reference sequence). The CDR3 consists of 15 residues. V lost 0 bases and J 4 bases, leaving 15 bases between the germline ends.

The chain is built from TRBV4-1 and TRBJ2-1; D is possibly TRBD2 (8 bases). Trimming removed 3 bases from V and 9 bases from J, with 18 bases in between. The CDR3 covers 15 residues. Germline V gene data show CDR1 as MGHRA and CDR2 as YSYEKL. The DNA for the CDR3 is TGCGCCAGCAGCCAGGGAGACAGGGCGGGGGGTGAGCAGTTCTTC. Translating it yields CASSQGDRAGGEQFF.

This clone occurred a few times. An end of the junction differs from the germline gene, which may be a read error. This chain uses TRBV5-1 with TRBJ2-6; D might be TRBD1 (6 bases). This CDR3 comprises 19 residues. Germline CDR1 SGHRS, CDR2 YFSETQ. Written as DNA, the CDR3 is TGCGCCTGCAGCTTGGGTTGGGGGCATGGGGTTTCTGGGGCCAACGTCCTGACTTTC. As protein: CACSLGWGHGVSGANVLTF.

This rearrangement joins TRBV2 to TRBJ2-2; the D gene is possibly TRBD1 (6 bases). CDR3 length: 15 residues. Trimming left V 7 bases short and J 2 bases short, with 14 bases between. The germline CDR1 and CDR2 sequences are SNHLY and FYNNEI. The CDR3 region is CASTRPGHNTGELFF. The DNA for the CDR3 is TGTGCCAGCACTCGCCCGGGACACAACACCGGGGAGCTGTTTTTT.

This chain links TRBV15 with TRBJ2-1; 11 positions match TRBD2. This CDR3 comprises 15 residues. From germline, CDR1 is LNHNV and CDR2 YYDKDF (reference sequence). V was clipped by 3 bases and J by 12 bases; unmatched bases: 10. Written as DNA, the CDR3 is TGTGCCACCAGCAGGTCCGGGACTAGCGGCAAAAGGCAGTTCTTC. Its protein product is CATSRSGTSGKRQFF.

The genes are TRBV4-1 and TRBJ1-4; D unclear. Germline CDR1 is MGHRA and CDR2 is YSYEKL. CDR3 length equals 19 residues. V was cut by 2 bases and J by 4 bases, with 23 bases left in between. The CDR3 DNA reads as TGCGCCAGCAGCCAATATGGCACATCCCTGCCCGGAGTTAATGAAAAACTGTTTTTT. Translation gives CASSQYGTSLPGVNEKLFF.

This clone was detected only once. The chain recombines TRBV6-1 with TRBJ1-2, with D possibly TRBD1 on 5 matching bases. The CDR3 sequence is 14 residues long. Trimming left V 3 bases short and J 3 bases short, with 11 bases between. The germline V gene encodes CDR1 MNHNS and CDR2 SASEGT. CDR3 sequence reads: CASSETAEYYGYTF. CDR3 nucleotides: TGTGCCAGCAGTGAGACAGCTGAATACTATGGCTACACCTTC.

The rearrangement links TRBV7-2 to TRBJ2-7; no firm D call. Trimming cost V 2 bases and J 7 bases, with 12 bases left between them. Germline V gene sequence: CDR1 SGHTA, CDR2 FQGNSA. The CDR3 is 13 residues long. The CDR3 loop reads CASSLPGFGEQYF. CDR3 DNA: TGTGCCAGCAGCTTACCCGGTTTTGGTGAGCAGTACTTC. The full variable domain, its missing parts supplied by reference TRBV7-2 and TRBJ2-7, is GAGVSQSPSNKVTEKGKDVELRCDPISGHTALYWYRQSLGQGLEFLIYFQGNSAPDKSGLPSDRFSAERTGGSVSTLTIQRTQQEDSAVYLCASSLPGFGEQYFGPGTRLTVT.

The chain uses TRBV4-1 and TRBJ2-7, with 8 bases lining up with TRBD2. The germline V gene encodes CDR1 MGHRA and CDR2 YSYEKL. This CDR3 has 16 residues. The trim removed 1 base at V and 2 bases at J, leaving 7 bases unmatched. The CDR3 bases are TGCGCCAGCAGCCAAGTAACGGGGGGGAGAACCTACGAGCAGTACTTC. Its protein product is CASSQVTGGRTYEQYF.

The sample holds a few counts of this clone. The chain carries TRBV6-5 and TRBJ1-1, with 7 positions matching TRBD1. V was clipped by 8 bases and J by 1 base; unmatched bases: 10. CDR1 and CDR2 (germline): MNHEY, SVGAGI. The CDR3 length is 15 residues. CDR3 protein: CASYRDSYTNTEAFF. The CDR3 bases are TGTGCCAGCTACCGGGACAGCTATACGAACACTGAAGCTTTCTTT.

The chain couples TRBV29-1 to TRBJ2-7, with 10 positions matching TRBD1. V was pared by 1 base and J by 6 bases, with 6 bases of the junction left unmatched. The CDR3 contains 14 residues. From germline, CDR1 is SQVTM and CDR2 ANQGSEA. The CDR3 sequence: CSVEVWDRGREQYF. In DNA form, the CDR3 reads TGCAGCGTTGAAGTGTGGGACAGGGGACGCGAGCAGTACTTC.

The gene calls are TRBV27 and TRBJ2-7, with 12 positions matching TRBD1. The CDR3 has 17 amino acids. After removal of 3 bases from V and 0 bases from J, the junction contained 6 bases not matched to a gene. Germline values: CDR1 MNHEY, CDR2 SMNVEV (reference sequence). The DNA of the CDR3 is TGTGCCAGCAGTTTGGGGACAGGGGGCCCCTACTCCTACGAGCAGTACTTC. It is translated as CASSLGTGGPYSYEQYF.

The V gene is TRBV5-1, the J gene TRBJ2-7, with 7 positions matching TRBD1. The CDR3 contains 14 residues. Germline V gene lookup returns CDR1 SGHRS and CDR2 YFSETQ. Trimming removed 6 bases from V and 7 bases from J; junction bases left unmatched: 13. CDR3 coding DNA: TGCGCCAGCACCCGGGACAGCACAACAGGAGAGCAGTACTTC. Amino acid sequence: CASTRDSTTGEQYF.

The table lists this clone with a few counts. The chain carries TRBV3-1 (or the pseudogene TRBV3-2) and TRBJ2-7, with D hard to call. The CDR3 spans 13 residues. Germline V gives CDR1 LGHDT, CDR2 YNNKEL (reference sequence). The ends were cut back, 0 bases at V and 7 bases at J, with 10 bases in the middle. CDR3 nucleotide sequence: TGTGCCAGCAGCCAAGATAACCGGGTGGAGCAGTACTTC. It is translated as CASSQDNRVEQYF.

The chain carries TRBV11-2 and TRBJ1-2, with TRBD1 identical over 7 bases. V lost 3 bases, J lost 8 bases, and 6 bases stayed unmatched. The germline V gene encodes CDR1 SGHAT and CDR2 FQNNGV. There are 13 residues in the CDR3. Here the CDR3 reads CASSFHRGGGYTF. The DNA of the CDR3 is TGTGCCAGCAGCTTCCACAGGGGTGGCGGCTACACCTTC.

The rearrangement uses TRBV28 and TRBJ1-3; unclear D gene. CDR1 and CDR2 (germline): MDHEN, SYDVKM. CDR3 length equals 12 residues. The ends were cut back, 7 bases at V and 3 bases at J, with 7 bases in the middle. The CDR3 DNA reads as TGTGCCAGCACCGCAGTTGGAAACACCATATATTTT. Its translation: CASTAVGNTIYF. Based on the CDR3 plus reference TRBV28 and TRBJ1-3, the full variable domain is DVKVTQSSRYLVKRTGEKVFLECVQDMDHENMFWYRQDPGLGLRLIYFSYDVKMKEKGDIPEGYSVSREKKERFSLILESASTNQTSMYLCASTAVGNTIYFGEGSWLTVV.

The chain employs TRBV12-5 and TRBJ2-5, with TRBD1 as a possible D gene (6 bases). Germline CDR1 and CDR2: LGHNT and FRNRAP. Trimming cost V 0 bases and J 5 bases, with 13 bases left between them. CDR3 length: 15 residues. The CDR3: CASGLVLGGGETQYF. The CDR3 nucleotides are TGTGCTAGTGGTTTGGTACTTGGGGGCGGGGAGACCCAGTACTTC.

This rearrangement joins TRBV5-5 to TRBJ1-4; D remains unclear. The germline V gene encodes CDR1 SGHKS and CDR2 YYEKEE (reference sequence). Trimming took 0 bases from V and 4 from J, leaving 10 bases between them. This CDR3 has 15 residues. CDR3 amino acids: CASSLGTDINEKLFF. Written as DNA, the CDR3 is TGTGCCAGCAGCTTGGGAACAGACATTAATGAAAAACTGTTTTTT.

V and J are TRBV19 and TRBJ2-7; D may be TRBD1 (6 bases). The V end lost 1 base, the J end lost 3 bases, and 13 bases lay between the germline ends. Germline V gene sequence: CDR1 LNHDA, CDR2 SQIVND (reference sequence). This CDR3 has 15 amino acids. The CDR3 region has the DNA TGTGCCAGTAGTATAGGTTCAGGGGAATACTACGAGCAGTACTTC. Translating it yields CASSIGSGEYYEQYF.

This chain links TRBV6-6 with TRBJ2-7; 9 bases fit TRBD2. The CDR3 is made up of 15 amino acids. CDR1 is MNHNY and CDR2 is SVGAGI in the germline V gene (reference sequence). J gave up 4 bases and V 0 bases, and 4 bases lay outside the gene matches. DNA of the CDR3: TGTGCCAGCAGTTACTCGCGGGGGGGATTTTACGAGCAGTACTTC. The encoded protein is CASSYSRGGFYEQYF.

This chain connects TRBV5-6 to TRBJ2-5; 7 nucleotides agree with TRBD1. Germline lookup yields CDR1 SGHDT and CDR2 YYEEEE. The CDR3 runs 16 residues. J lost 0 bases, V lost 6 bases, and 11 bases had no gene match. CDR3 bases: TGTGCCAGCATTAAAACAGGGGTGTCGGACCAAGAGACCCAGTACTTC. This sequence encodes CASIKTGVSDQETQYF.

The chain has TRBV12-3 or TRBV12-4 and TRBJ1-2; the D is unclear. The CDR3 spans 10 residues. The V and J ends lost 3 bases and 8 bases respectively, with 4 bases between them. The CDR3 here is CASSLEGYTF. CDR3 sequence (DNA): TGTGCCAGCAGTTTGGAGGGCTACACCTTC.

This clone was counted a single time. The V gene is TRBV12-5, the J gene TRBJ1-5; TRBD1 agrees at 7 bases. V was clipped by 3 bases and J by 7 bases; unmatched bases: 6. From germline, CDR1 is LGHNT and CDR2 FRNRAP. CDR3 size: 14 residues. For the CDR3, the DNA is TGTGCTAGTGGTTTCGAGGGGGCGCGGCAGCCCCAGCATTTT. Residues: CASGFEGARQPQHF.

The chain employs TRBV6-5 and TRBJ1-2, with 9 bases lining up with TRBD1. Germline lookup yields CDR1 MNHEY and CDR2 SVGAGI. Trimming at V came to 11 bases and at J to 3 bases, leaving 7 bases not matched to a gene. This CDR3 is built from 13 residues. This CDR3 is CAGRQGEDYGYTF. The CDR3 bases are TGTGCCGGTAGACAGGGGGAAGACTATGGCTACACCTTC.

This clone was counted between two and nine times. The chain employs TRBV5-1 and TRBJ1-2; 9 bases match TRBD1. Trimming cost V 0 bases and J 5 bases; bases outside gene matches: 11. The CDR3 is 17 residues long. Germline V gene sequence: CDR1 SGHRS, CDR2 YFSETQ. The CDR3 region has the DNA TGCGCCAGCAGCTTGGGGACAGGGGCAAACTCCCGATATGGCTACACCTTC. It yields the protein CASSLGTGANSRYGYTF.

The chain recombines TRBV4-3 with TRBJ1-6, with TRBD1 matching 7 bases. Germline trimming cut 0 bases from V and 7 bases from J; bases unmatched to any gene: 6. Germline V gene data show CDR1 as LGHNA and CDR2 as YSLEER. This CDR3 is 16 amino acids long. The CDR3 sequence is CASSQDRGIFNSPLHF. DNA of the CDR3: TGCGCCAGCAGCCAAGACAGGGGGATATTCAATTCACCCCTCCACTTT.

V gene TRBV27 combines with J gene TRBJ1-3; D is undetermined. Trimming removed 4 bases at V and 0 bases at J, with 16 bases between. CDR1 and CDR2 (germline): MNHEY, SMNVEV (reference sequence). The length of the CDR3 is 17 residues. The CDR3 is CASSSSTGISSGNTIYF. As DNA, the CDR3 is TGTGCCAGCAGTTCCTCGACCGGGATCAGCTCTGGAAACACCATATATTTT.

V and J are TRBV19 and TRBJ1-5, with 7 bases identical to TRBD1. The V and J ends lost 1 base and 7 bases, in that order; junction bases with no gene match: 10. From germline, CDR1 is LNHDA and CDR2 SQIVND (reference sequence). The length of the CDR3 is 16 residues. The CDR3 loop is CASSIAPGTAMQPQHF. DNA for the CDR3: TGTGCCAGTAGTATAGCCCCAGGGACAGCGATGCAGCCCCAGCATTTT.

The CDR3, as DNA: TGTGCCAGCAGCCCCAGGGGGGTTCCTAGCACAGATACGCAGTATTTT. This encodes CASSPRGVPSTDTQYF. This chain connects TRBV9 to TRBJ2-3; D may be TRBD1 (7 bases). Trimming pared 4 bases from V and 0 bases from J, leaving 15 bases between. Germline CDR1 SGDLS, CDR2 YYNGEE. The CDR3 contains 16 residues.